This is a list of T cell receptor beta chains from one sample in a study of CD8+ T cells in alopecia areata. The data were produced by immunoSEQ multiplex PCR, yet TCRdb's version contains in-frame clones alone and is incomplete. The sample contains 120,000 or so clones, about 60% of which appear only once. The sample was CD4+ T cells sorted from blood. These TCRs come from a human donor in good health. CDR3s leave out the opening cysteine and the closing phenylalanine or tryptophan. The order of the fields is V gene, J gene, CDR3 length, CDR3 protein.

v_call: TRBV7-2; j_call: TRBJ2-7; cdr3_length: 12; cdr3_aa: ASSLTDGSYEQY
v_call: TRBV30; j_call: TRBJ1-1; cdr3_length: 12; cdr3_aa: AWLVRGQYTEAF
v_call: TRBV11-2; j_call: TRBJ1-1; cdr3_length: 14; cdr3_aa: ASSLGAGAAHTEAF
v_call: TRBV9; j_call: TRBJ1-6; cdr3_length: 12; cdr3_aa: ASSVDSSESPLH
v_call: TRBV5-4; j_call: TRBJ2-5; cdr3_length: 13; cdr3_aa: ASSTQTSGQETQY
v_call: TRBV4-1; j_call: TRBJ2-3; cdr3_length: 15; cdr3_aa: ASSQVPQVPLTDTQY
v_call: TRBV6-5; j_call: TRBJ1-4; cdr3_length: 12; cdr3_aa: ASSYDRDTEKLF
v_call: TRBV29-1; j_call: TRBJ1-2; cdr3_length: 9; cdr3_aa: SVWVNYGYT
v_call: TRBV27; j_call: TRBJ1-2; cdr3_length: 12; cdr3_aa: ASTPRTGIGGYT
v_call: TRBV15; j_call: TRBJ2-7; cdr3_length: 14; cdr3_aa: ATSRGWGVETLEQY
v_call: TRBV7-8; j_call: TRBJ2-5; cdr3_length: 11; cdr3_aa: ASSTRTEETQY
v_call: TRBV4-1; j_call: TRBJ1-2; cdr3_length: 13; cdr3_aa: ASSQDPASYYGYT
v_call: TRBV5-5; j_call: TRBJ2-1; cdr3_length: 13; cdr3_aa: ASSLNSGAWIVQF
v_call: TRBV5-1; j_call: TRBJ2-7; cdr3_length: 12; cdr3_aa: ASSLAGDSYEQY
v_call: TRBV19; j_call: TRBJ1-4; cdr3_length: 13; cdr3_aa: ASSILNSGDEKLF
v_call: TRBV5-1; j_call: TRBJ1-1; cdr3_length: 12; cdr3_aa: ASSGDSMNTEAF
v_call: TRBV2; j_call: TRBJ2-7; cdr3_length: 12; cdr3_aa: ASSDGTSGDEQY
v_call: TRBV29-1; j_call: TRBJ2-5; cdr3_length: 12; cdr3_aa: SVAVGGGQETQY
v_call: TRBV29-1; j_call: TRBJ2-1; cdr3_length: 9; cdr3_aa: SVGLEYEQF
v_call: TRBV29-1; j_call: TRBJ2-5; cdr3_length: 11; cdr3_aa: SVRASGGETQY
v_call: TRBV4-1; j_call: TRBJ1-5; cdr3_length: 11; cdr3_aa: ASSQLPDQPQH
v_call: TRBV15; j_call: TRBJ1-5; cdr3_length: 12; cdr3_aa: ATSRDREAEPQH
v_call: TRBV27; j_call: TRBJ1-1; cdr3_length: 13; cdr3_aa: ASSLSSGARTEAF
v_call: TRBV6-1; j_call: TRBJ1-5; cdr3_length: 13; cdr3_aa: ASFTGGSGNQPQH
v_call: TRBV29-1; j_call: TRBJ2-5; cdr3_length: 11; cdr3_aa: SATGQARETQY
v_call: TRBV27; j_call: TRBJ2-5; cdr3_length: 14; cdr3_aa: ASSSILGADQETQY
v_call: TRBV30; j_call: TRBJ1-5; cdr3_length: 14; cdr3_aa: AWSYGTGGGNQPQH
v_call: TRBV5-1; j_call: TRBJ2-3; cdr3_length: 14; cdr3_aa: ASSLARSGGADTQY
v_call: TRBV25-1; j_call: TRBJ2-5; cdr3_length: 13; cdr3_aa: ASSDWTRAWETQY
v_call: TRBV30; j_call: TRBJ1-2; cdr3_length: 11; cdr3_aa: AWSKGSSYGYT
v_call: TRBV7-2; j_call: TRBJ1-1; cdr3_length: 11; cdr3_aa: ASSPSRAVEAF
v_call: TRBV4-1; j_call: TRBJ1-2; cdr3_length: 13; cdr3_aa: ASSQDAGQYYGYT
v_call: TRBV30; j_call: -; cdr3_length: 11; cdr3_aa: AWTLREGYEQY
v_call: TRBV7-9; j_call: TRBJ1-6; cdr3_length: 12; cdr3_aa: ASSSDSNNSPLH
v_call: TRBV14; j_call: TRBJ2-1; cdr3_length: 12; cdr3_aa: ASSHLNGGDEQF
v_call: TRBV29-1; j_call: TRBJ1-2; cdr3_length: 10; cdr3_aa: SVGGPNYGYT
v_call: TRBV29-1; j_call: TRBJ1-2; cdr3_length: 9; cdr3_aa: SVAQRYGYT
v_call: TRBV23-1; j_call: TRBJ1-4; cdr3_length: 13; cdr3_aa: ASSHYRDKDEKLF
v_call: TRBV6-1; j_call: TRBJ1-2; cdr3_length: 12; cdr3_aa: ASSRHGLTYGYT